The subject of this entry is one T cell receptor beta chain. The CDR3 loop spans 17 amino acids. V gave up 2 bases and J gave up 2 bases, with 16 bases separating them. The germline gives CDR1 MGHRA, CDR2 YSYEKL. Seattle's cohort entered during active infection and was followed longitudinally. This entry is derived from a study of blood T cell repertoires in COVID-19. For the study at large: PBMCs, B-cell-depleted T cells, or T cells provided the cDNA or gDNA that made up the material.

Per the authors' pipeline: Amplification from reference gene primers served as the basis for estimated nucleated cell counts. TCRdb's copy holds only in-frame clones and misses some; the assay was immunoSEQ multiplex PCR. V, J and clone size were drawn from that table, and D and trimming were deduced from the DNA. The sample includes some 200,000 clones, approximately 87% of them seen just once. The clonotype originates from a woman aged 70-85 years with COVID-19, enrolled during active disease. This chain links TRBV4-1 with TRBJ2-1; D possibly corresponds to TRBD2 (5 bases). The sample comprised peripheral blood. DNA of the CDR3: TGCGCCAGCAGCCAATCAACTACTAGGTCCCCCTACAATGAGCAGTTCTTC. Amino acids: CASSQSTTRSPYNEQFF.